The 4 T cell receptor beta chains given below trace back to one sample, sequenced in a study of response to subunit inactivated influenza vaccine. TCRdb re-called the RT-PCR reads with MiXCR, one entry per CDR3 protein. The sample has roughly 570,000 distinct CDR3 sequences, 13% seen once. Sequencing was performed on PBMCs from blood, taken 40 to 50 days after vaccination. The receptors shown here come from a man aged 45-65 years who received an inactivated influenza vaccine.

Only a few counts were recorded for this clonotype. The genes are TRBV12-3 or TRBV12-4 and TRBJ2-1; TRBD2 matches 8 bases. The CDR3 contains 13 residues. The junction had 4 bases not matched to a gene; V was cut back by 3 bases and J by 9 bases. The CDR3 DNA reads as TGTGCCAGCAGTTTCAAGCGGGAGTCTGAGCAGTTCTTC. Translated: CASSFKRESEQFF.

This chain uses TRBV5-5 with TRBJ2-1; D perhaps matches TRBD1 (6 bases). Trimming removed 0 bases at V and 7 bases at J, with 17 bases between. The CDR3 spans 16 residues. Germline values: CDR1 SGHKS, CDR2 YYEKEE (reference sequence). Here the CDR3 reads CASSLALRGYLNEQFF. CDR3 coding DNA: TGTGCCAGCAGCTTGGCACTTAGGGGGTACTTAAATGAGCAGTTCTTC. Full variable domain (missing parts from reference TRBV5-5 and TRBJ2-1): DAGVTQSPTHLIKTRGQQVTLRCSPISGHKSVSWYQQVLGQGPQFIFQYYEKEERGRGNFPDRFSARQFPNYSSELNVNALLLGDSALYLCASSLALRGYLNEQFFGPGTRLTVL.

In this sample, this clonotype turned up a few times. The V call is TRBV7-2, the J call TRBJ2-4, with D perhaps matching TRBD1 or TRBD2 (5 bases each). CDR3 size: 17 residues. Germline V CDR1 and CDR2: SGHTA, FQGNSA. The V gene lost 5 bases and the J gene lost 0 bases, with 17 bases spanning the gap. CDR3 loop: CASSPTSGLLAKNIQYF. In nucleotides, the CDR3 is TGTGCCAGCAGCCCCACCTCGGGGCTACTAGCCAAAAACATTCAGTACTTC.

The CDR3 loop is CASSSLYETQYF. The CDR3 region has the DNA TGTGCCAGCAGCTCTTTGTACGAGACCCAGTACTTC. The rearrangement uses TRBV7-2 and TRBJ2-5, with D unresolved. Trimming shortened V by 4 bases and J by 5 bases, and 8 bases separated the two germline ends. CDR3 length: 12 amino acids. CDR1 is SGHTA and CDR2 is FQGNSA in the germline V gene.